This TCR beta chain was obtained from a study of T-cell memory formation after mild COVID-19. Each CDR3 protein is one row after TCRdb ran MiXCR on the 5' RACE reads. Here the sample spans about 130,000 distinct CDR3 sequences, roughly 6.2% being singletons. Germline V gene data show CDR1 as SGHRS and CDR2 as YFSETQ. V trimming: 0 bases; J trimming: 2 bases; junction bases outside the gene matches: 5. The CDR3 is 16 amino acids. The chain links TRBV5-1 to TRBJ1-1, with 9 nucleotides matching TRBD1. The sequence came from an adult woman who had mild COVID-19 (a few samples of this study predate the infection). Cell type and time point are not known. The sequenced material came from PBMCs or a T cell subset sorted from them (not recorded which). The CDR3 is CASSLGTGAHNTEAFF. The CDR3 nucleotides read TGCGCCAGCAGCTTGGGGACAGGGGCCCATAACACTGAAGCTTTCTTT.